Listed below are T cell receptor beta chains from one sample, sequenced in a study of identical twins. TCRdb fed the 5' RACE reads into MiXCR, producing one record per CDR3 protein. The sample shows roughly 720,000 distinct CDR3 sequences, about 20% of them seen only once. These data also formed part of another study, on T cells expressing NK-cell markers.

The sample taken for sequencing was PBMCs. The receptors derive from a woman in her late teens or twenties in good health. Each CDR3 is given with its conserved first and last residue. Fields, in order: D gene, J gene, clone size, V gene, CDR3 length, CDR3 protein. A D gene is named only where the DNA matches it firmly. Clone size is shown for a subset of rows, as once, few, many or a class of expanded clone.

D gene: NA; J gene: TRBJ2-2; clone size: few; V gene: TRBV9; CDR3 length: 15; CDR3 protein: CASSVLTGSTGELFF
D gene: NA; J gene: TRBJ2-1; clone size: NA; V gene: TRBV10-3; CDR3 length: 13; CDR3 protein: CAISEQGDLKQFF
D gene: NA; J gene: TRBJ2-7; clone size: NA; V gene: TRBV21-1; CDR3 length: 14; CDR3 protein: CASSTGTESYEQYF
D gene: NA; J gene: TRBJ1-1; clone size: NA; V gene: TRBV7-9; CDR3 length: 15; CDR3 protein: CASSLMVGSVTEAFF
D gene: NA; J gene: TRBJ2-7; clone size: NA; V gene: TRBV6-1; CDR3 length: 15; CDR3 protein: CASRNHGTVTYEQYF
D gene: TRBD2; J gene: TRBJ2-7; clone size: NA; V gene: TRBV29-1; CDR3 length: 14; CDR3 protein: CSGLDSGSTYEQYF
D gene: NA; J gene: TRBJ1-2; clone size: NA; V gene: TRBV24-1; CDR3 length: 15; CDR3 protein: CATSAAPRVDYGYTF
D gene: NA; J gene: TRBJ1-1; clone size: few; V gene: TRBV6-5; CDR3 length: 13; CDR3 protein: CASSYSVGTEAFF
D gene: NA; J gene: TRBJ2-1; clone size: many; V gene: TRBV6-5; CDR3 length: 15; CDR3 protein: CASSLGSSVYNEQFF
D gene: NA; J gene: TRBJ2-1; clone size: NA; V gene: TRBV18; CDR3 length: 15; CDR3 protein: CASSPLGAVGNEQFF
D gene: TRBD2; J gene: TRBJ2-7; clone size: NA; V gene: TRBV5-1; CDR3 length: 16; CDR3 protein: CASSAGLAGGPYEQYF
D gene: TRBD2; J gene: TRBJ2-1; clone size: NA; V gene: TRBV4-3; CDR3 length: 15; CDR3 protein: CASSLGSTSGGEQFF
D gene: TRBD1; J gene: TRBJ1-2; clone size: many; V gene: TRBV5-6; CDR3 length: 16; CDR3 protein: CASSSGQAIFAYGYTF
D gene: NA; J gene: TRBJ1-1; clone size: NA; V gene: TRBV20-1; CDR3 length: 12; CDR3 protein: CSAREGPGGAFF
D gene: NA; J gene: TRBJ2-1; clone size: NA; V gene: TRBV11-2; CDR3 length: 10; CDR3 protein: CASMESEQFF
D gene: NA; J gene: TRBJ2-7; clone size: NA; V gene: TRBV12-3/TRBV12-4; CDR3 length: 14; CDR3 protein: CASSPRRTAYEQYF